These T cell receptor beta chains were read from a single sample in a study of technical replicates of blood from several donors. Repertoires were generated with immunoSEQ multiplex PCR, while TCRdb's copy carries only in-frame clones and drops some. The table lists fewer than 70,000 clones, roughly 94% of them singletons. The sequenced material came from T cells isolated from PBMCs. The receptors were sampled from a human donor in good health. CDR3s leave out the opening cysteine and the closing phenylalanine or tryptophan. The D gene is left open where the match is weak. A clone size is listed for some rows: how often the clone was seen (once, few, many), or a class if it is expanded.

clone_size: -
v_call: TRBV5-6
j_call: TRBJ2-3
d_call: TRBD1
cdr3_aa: ASSLVGQGFTDTQY

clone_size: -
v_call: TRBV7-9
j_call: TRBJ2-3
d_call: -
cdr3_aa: VSSRVIISDTQY

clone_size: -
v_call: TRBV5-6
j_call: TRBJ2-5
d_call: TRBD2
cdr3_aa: ASSLGEGRETQY

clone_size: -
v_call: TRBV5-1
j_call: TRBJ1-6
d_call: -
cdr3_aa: ASRVEGQNNSPLH

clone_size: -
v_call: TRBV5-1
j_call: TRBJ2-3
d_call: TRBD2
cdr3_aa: ASSPGRTSGGLTDTQY

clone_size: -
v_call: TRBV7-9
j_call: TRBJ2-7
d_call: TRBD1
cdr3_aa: ASSLYGLKGQRNEQY

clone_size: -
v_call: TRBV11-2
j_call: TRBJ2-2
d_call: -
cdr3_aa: ASSFQPVRGGELF

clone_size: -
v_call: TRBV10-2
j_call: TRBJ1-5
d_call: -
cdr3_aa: ASSDLSNQPQH

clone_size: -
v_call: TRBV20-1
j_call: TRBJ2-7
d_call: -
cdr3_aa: SVERSYEQY

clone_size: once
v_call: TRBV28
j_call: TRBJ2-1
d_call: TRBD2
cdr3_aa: ASSFGGLDSDEQF

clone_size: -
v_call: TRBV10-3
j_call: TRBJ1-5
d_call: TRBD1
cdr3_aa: AISWTGGNQPQH

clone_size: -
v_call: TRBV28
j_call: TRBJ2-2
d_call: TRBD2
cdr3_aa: ASSPPGLAGAGELF

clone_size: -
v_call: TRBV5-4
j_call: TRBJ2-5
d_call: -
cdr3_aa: ASSLEGRETQY

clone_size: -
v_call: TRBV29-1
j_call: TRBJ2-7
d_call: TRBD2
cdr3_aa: SVPGDELAGVDYEQY

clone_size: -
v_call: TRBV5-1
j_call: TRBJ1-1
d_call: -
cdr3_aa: ASSFRPTEGTEAF

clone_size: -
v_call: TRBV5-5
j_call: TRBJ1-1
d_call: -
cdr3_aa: ASRQGRVVTEAF

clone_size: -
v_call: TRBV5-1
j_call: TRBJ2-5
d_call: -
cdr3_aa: ASSLTQEGPGETQY

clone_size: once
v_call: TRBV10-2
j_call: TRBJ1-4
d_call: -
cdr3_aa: ASSNDRANEKLF

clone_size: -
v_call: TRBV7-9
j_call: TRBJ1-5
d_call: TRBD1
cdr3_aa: ASSPGQRKPQH

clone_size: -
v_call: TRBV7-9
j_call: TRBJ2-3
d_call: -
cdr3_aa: ASSLVVGASTDTQY